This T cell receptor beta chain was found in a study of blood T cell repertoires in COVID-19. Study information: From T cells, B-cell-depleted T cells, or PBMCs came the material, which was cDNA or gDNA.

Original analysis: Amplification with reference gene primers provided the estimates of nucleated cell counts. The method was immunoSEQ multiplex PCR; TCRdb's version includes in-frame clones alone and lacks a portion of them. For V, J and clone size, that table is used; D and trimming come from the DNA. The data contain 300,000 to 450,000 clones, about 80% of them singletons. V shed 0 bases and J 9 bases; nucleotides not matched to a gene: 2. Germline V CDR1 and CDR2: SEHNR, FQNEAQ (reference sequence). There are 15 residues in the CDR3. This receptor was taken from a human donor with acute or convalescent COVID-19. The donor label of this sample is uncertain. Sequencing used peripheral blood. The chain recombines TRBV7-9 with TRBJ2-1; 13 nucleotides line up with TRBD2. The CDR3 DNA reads TGTGCCAGCAGCTTAGCACTAGCGGGAGGGACTGAGCAGTTCTTC. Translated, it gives CASSLALAGGTEQFF.